This T cell receptor beta chain was obtained from a study of T cells in Graves' hyperthyroidism and ophthalmopathy. The V end was cut by 8 bases, the J end by 3 bases, with 8 bases between. Germline CDR1 and CDR2: LGHNA and YNFKEQ. This CDR3 region has 12 residues. Amplification yielded TCR beta CDR3 regions, with RNA transcripts as the source. During a first-round RT-PCR of the TCR CDR3, the HTBI primer set was used. One entry per CDR3 protein results from TCRdb running MiXCR on the multiplex PCR reads. The table records 330,000 or so distinct CDR3 sequences, around a sixth of them present only once. This clonotype was seen repeatedly, ten times or more. Criteria for exclusion of patients were uncontrolled infection, other autoimmune disease, pregnancy or lactation.

The chain has TRBV4-2 and TRBJ1-5, with unresolved D. The TCR comes from a woman in her forties with Graves' ophthalmopathy. The source material was blood. The CDR3 sequence: CASEVINQPQHF. CDR3 coding DNA: TGTGCCAGCGAGGTAATCAATCAGCCCCAGCATTTT.